This record looks at one T cell receptor beta chain sequence and its context. Original data processing: How many nucleated cells were present was estimated from reference gene primer amplification. TCRdb keeps only in-frame clones here, not all; method: immunoSEQ multiplex PCR. That table supplies the V and J calls and clone size; D and trimming were determined from the DNA. The data contain about 100,000 clones, around four fifths of them singletons. This CDR3 region has 14 residues. V lost 4 bases and J 7 bases, leaving 14 bases between the germline ends. Germline V gene data show CDR1 as SGDLS and CDR2 as YYNGEE. The data originate from a study of blood T cell repertoires in COVID-19. The wider study: Collection of acute and convalescent COVID-19 samples took place in the United States, Italy and Spain. PBMCs, B-cell-depleted T cells, or T cells provided the cDNA or gDNA that made up the material.

What was sequenced was peripheral blood. The gene calls are TRBV9 and TRBJ1-4, with D tentatively TRBD1 (6 bases). The source of this sequence is a middle-aged man with active or convalescent COVID-19. CDR3 bases: TGTGCCAGCAGCCGCAGGGGTCTTGGTGAAAAACTGTTTTTT. This encodes CASSRRGLGEKLFF.